This T cell receptor (beta chain) comes out of a study of blood T cell repertoires in COVID-19. Study in general: Both acute and convalescent COVID-19 samples were obtained from the United States, Italy and Spain.

The length of the CDR3 is 15 residues. CDR1 ENHRY and CDR2 SYGVKD come from the germline V gene. V lost 7 bases and J 0 bases, leaving 10 bases between the germline ends. As originally analysed: Amplifying reference gene primers gave estimates of nucleated cell counts. Clones were sequenced by immunoSEQ multiplex PCR, and TCRdb holds only the in-frame ones, with some missing. V and J calls and clone size are copied from that table; D and trimming were computed from the DNA. The sample has about 63,000 clones, about 90% seen once. The chain recombines TRBV10-3 with TRBJ1-6; no definite D call. The origin of this receptor is a man aged 50 or older with active COVID-19. Source material: peripheral blood. The CDR3 region is CAIKQESSYNSPLHF. In DNA form, the CDR3 reads TGTGCCATCAAACAAGAAAGCTCCTATAATTCACCCCTCCACTTT.